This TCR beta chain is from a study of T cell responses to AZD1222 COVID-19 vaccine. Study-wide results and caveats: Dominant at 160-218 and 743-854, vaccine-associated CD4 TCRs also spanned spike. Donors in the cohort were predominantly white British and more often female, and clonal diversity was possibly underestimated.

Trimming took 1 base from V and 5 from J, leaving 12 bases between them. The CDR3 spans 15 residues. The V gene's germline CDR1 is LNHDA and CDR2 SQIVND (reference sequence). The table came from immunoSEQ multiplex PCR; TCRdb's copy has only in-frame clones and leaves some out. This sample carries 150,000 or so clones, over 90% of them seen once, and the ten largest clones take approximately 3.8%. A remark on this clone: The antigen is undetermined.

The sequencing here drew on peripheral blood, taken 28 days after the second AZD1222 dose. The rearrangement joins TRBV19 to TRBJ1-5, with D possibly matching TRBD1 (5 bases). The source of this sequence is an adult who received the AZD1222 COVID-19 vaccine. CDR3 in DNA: TGTGCCAGTAGTATAGGCAGACAGAATCATCAGCCCCAGCATTTT. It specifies CASSIGRQNHQPQHF.